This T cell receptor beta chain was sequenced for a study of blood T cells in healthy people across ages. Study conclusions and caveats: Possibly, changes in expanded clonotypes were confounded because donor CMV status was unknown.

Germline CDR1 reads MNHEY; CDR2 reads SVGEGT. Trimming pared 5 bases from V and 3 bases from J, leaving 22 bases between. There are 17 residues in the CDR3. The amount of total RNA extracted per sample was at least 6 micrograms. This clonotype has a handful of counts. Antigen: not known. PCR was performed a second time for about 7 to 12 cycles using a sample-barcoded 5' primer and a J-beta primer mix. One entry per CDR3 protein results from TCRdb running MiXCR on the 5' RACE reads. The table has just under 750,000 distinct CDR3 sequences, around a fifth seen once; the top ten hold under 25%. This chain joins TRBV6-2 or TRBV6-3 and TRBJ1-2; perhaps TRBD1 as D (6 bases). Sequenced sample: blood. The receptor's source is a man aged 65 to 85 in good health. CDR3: CASSQGQGPPSDYGYTF. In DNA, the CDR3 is TGTGCCAGCAGTCAAGGTCAGGGGCCTCCGTCAGACTATGGCTACACCTTC.